The 5 T cell receptor beta chains given below trace back to one sample, sequenced in a study of patients and donors after allogeneic stem cell transplantation. TCRdb passed the RT-PCR reads through MiXCR, listing each CDR3 protein once. The sample lists approximately 430,000 distinct CDR3 sequences; around 15% were seen once. Sequenced: blood, either unsorted or a sorted T cell fraction (not recorded which). Receptor source: a human donor who was either an allogeneic HSCT recipient or a stem cell or donor lymphocyte infusion donor (not recorded which). It is not recorded whose cells these are; they may come from a transplant donor.

This clonotype was detected a few times. This rearrangement joins TRBV20-1 to TRBJ2-5, with a weak D call TRBD2 (6 bases). Trimming shortened V by 5 bases and J by 4 bases, and 23 bases separated the two germline ends. Germline loops: CDR1 DFQATT, CDR2 SNEGSKA (reference sequence). The CDR3 is 16 amino acids. CDR3 sequence reads: CSAPNRDSSSGETQYF. The CDR3 bases are TGCAGTGCTCCAAACCGGGACTCATCCAGTGGAGAGACCCAGTACTTC.

The chain is built from TRBV30 and TRBJ1-1, with 8 bases matching TRBD1. This CDR3 spans 15 amino acids. Germline values: CDR1 GTSNPN, CDR2 SVGIG (reference sequence). Trimming took 7 bases from V and 1 from J; bases not matched to a gene: 11. The CDR3: CALTAGGIPNTEAFF. For the CDR3, the DNA is TGTGCCTTAACAGCAGGGGGCATTCCGAACACTGAAGCTTTCTTT.

This clonotype was detected many times. V and J are TRBV12-3 or TRBV12-4 and TRBJ2-7; 9 bases are shared with TRBD2. The junction had 2 bases not matched to a gene; V was cut back by 3 bases and J by 2 bases. The CDR3 is 14 residues long. This CDR3 is CASSFSGSPYEQYF. As DNA, the CDR3 is TGTGCCAGCAGTTTTAGCGGGAGTCCCTACGAGCAGTACTTC.

The chain employs TRBV25-1 and TRBJ2-3; D not certain. In germline, CDR1 is MGHDK, CDR2 SYGVNS. This CDR3 is built from 14 residues. V was trimmed by 1 base and J by 1 base, leaving 6 bases between them. In DNA form, the CDR3 reads TGTGCCAGCAGTGAATCCCCCCGCACAGATACGCAGTATTTT. As protein: CASSESPRTDTQYF.

The gene calls are TRBV27 and TRBJ2-1, with 12 bases that match TRBD2. V lost 3 bases to trimming and J lost 6 bases; unmatched junction nucleotides: 3. The CDR3 spans 15 residues. CDR1 MNHEY and CDR2 SMNVEV come from the germline V gene (reference sequence). The CDR3 region is CASSFLAGGTNEQFF. Here the CDR3 DNA reads TGTGCCAGCAGTTTTCTAGCGGGGGGGACCAATGAGCAGTTCTTC.